The source of this T cell receptor (beta chain) is a study of blood T cell repertoires in COVID-19. CDR1 is SEHNR, CDR2 FQNEAQ, per germline (reference sequence). This CDR3 spans 10 amino acids. V lost 0 bases and J lost 11, with 4 bases in between. Libraries were prepared by immunoSEQ multiplex PCR; TCRdb keeps only in-frame clonotypes and omits some of them. The data hold some 530,000 clones, with over 75% observed a single time. The chain combines TRBV7-9 with TRBJ1-1; D is undetermined. The sequence derives from a human donor in a cohort sampled during active COVID-19. Sequenced material: peripheral blood. CDR3 residues: CASSLAQAFF. CDR3 DNA: TGTGCCAGCAGCTTAGCCCAGGCTTTCTTT.